This T cell receptor beta chain is from a study of OX40 agonist ivuxolimab in advanced cancers. Study outcomes and limitations: At 0.1 to 3.0 mg/kg and by week 6, clonal expansion occurred in CD4+ and CD8+ blood T cells. Compared with CD4+, CD8+ T cells on average had more expanded clones.

A history of autoimmune disease or systemic immunosuppression excluded patients. Using immunoSEQ multiplex PCR, the repertoire was profiled, and TCRdb retains in-frame clones only, with some absent. The table lists 50,000 to 75,000 clones, around four fifths of them singletons. This clone has a count of ten or more. Its specificity is unknown. Germline CDR1 SNHLY, CDR2 FYNNEI. J was trimmed by 9 bases and V by 8 bases; bases with no gene match: 12. There are 15 residues in the CDR3. This sequence originates from an adult with an advanced solid tumor such as melanoma, head and neck, liver or kidney cancer. The chain uses TRBV2 and TRBJ2-1; 11 bases are shared with TRBD1. The sample here was CD4+ or CD8+ T cells sorted from blood, taken in a trial of the OX40 agonist ivuxolimab. The CDR3 DNA reads TGTGCCAGCTTGGCCGTAGGACAGGGGGCTAGTGAGCAGTTCTTC. Amino acids: CASLAVGQGASEQFF.